Listed here are 25 T cell receptor beta chains from one sample, sequenced in a study of OX40 agonist ivuxolimab in advanced cancers. Profiled with immunoSEQ multiplex PCR; TCRdb holds only in-frame clones, not every one. Among just under 85,000 clones listed, 84% were seen once. Source: CD4+ or CD8+ T cells sorted from blood, taken in a trial of the OX40 agonist ivuxolimab. These receptors were taken from an adult with an advanced solid tumor such as melanoma, head and neck, liver or kidney cancer.

The chain links TRBV7-3 to TRBJ1-2; the D gene is possibly TRBD1 (5 bases). This CDR3 contains 15 residues. CDR1 and CDR2 (germline): SGHTA, FQGTGA. V shed 0 bases and J shed 4 bases, with 12 bases lying between them. The CDR3 spells CASSLTGVQGYGYTF. The CDR3 region has the DNA TGTGCCAGCAGCTTAACGGGGGTGCAGGGCTATGGCTACACCTTC.

The V and J genes are TRBV18 and TRBJ2-5; 11 bases are shared with TRBD1. Unmatched junction bases numbered 5, after V lost 6 bases and J lost 5 bases. The V gene's germline CDR1 is KGHSH and CDR2 LQKENI. This CDR3 spans 14 amino acids. The CDR3 bases are TGTGCCAGCTCGCGGACAGGGGGCGTTGAGACCCAGTACTTC. This gives the protein CASSRTGGVETQYF.

V and J are TRBV5-8 and TRBJ2-1, with unresolved D. CDR3 length: 13 residues. The V end lost 3 bases, the J end lost 10 bases, and 14 bases lay between the germline ends. The germline gives CDR1 SGHTS, CDR2 YDEGEE. CDR3 amino acids: CASSSVFGDEQFF. In DNA, the CDR3 is TGTGCCAGCAGCTCAGTTTTTGGCGACGAGCAGTTCTTC.

Only a few counts were recorded for this clone. The chain recombines TRBV29-1 with TRBJ2-7; maybe TRBD2 (5 bases). From germline, CDR1 is SQVTM and CDR2 ANQGSEA. V was shortened by 6 bases and J by 3 bases, with 18 bases between the two germline ends. This CDR3 has 14 residues. CDR3 DNA: TGCAGCGTCCGAAGCGACTATCCCAACTACGAGCAGTACTTC. Protein sequence: CSVRSDYPNYEQYF.

The genes are TRBV11-2 and TRBJ1-2; tentative D call: TRBD1 (5 bases). The CDR3 has 16 residues. Trimming left V 0 bases short and J 5 bases short, with 16 bases between. CDR1 is SGHAT and CDR2 is FQNNGV in the germline V gene. The CDR3 sequence: CASSLEATTATYGYTF. The DNA for the CDR3 is TGTGCCAGCAGCTTAGAGGCTACGACAGCTACTTATGGCTACACCTTC.

V and J are TRBV5-1 and TRBJ1-1, with 7 nucleotides matching TRBD1. Germline CDR1 SGHRS, CDR2 YFSETQ. The length of the CDR3 is 15 residues. J was trimmed by 1 base and V by 2 bases; bases with no gene match: 5. CDR3 sequence reads: CASSFLQGGNTEAFF. Written as DNA, the CDR3 is TGCGCCAGCAGCTTCCTGCAGGGGGGGAACACTGAAGCTTTCTTT.

The V gene is TRBV9, the J gene TRBJ2-3; TRBD2 is a possible D gene (5 bases). The CDR3 totals 14 residues. V lost 4 bases, J lost 1 base, and 10 bases lay in between. The germline CDR1 and CDR2 sequences are SGDLS and YYNGEE. CDR3 in amino acids: CASSQGRGTDTQYF. The CDR3 nucleotides read TGTGCCAGCAGCCAAGGGAGAGGCACAGATACGCAGTATTTT.

A few counts support this clone. The chain recombines TRBV14 with TRBJ1-2, with D possibly TRBD1 on 6 matching bases. Germline CDR1 SGHDN, CDR2 FVKESK. The V gene lost 4 bases and the J gene lost 8 bases, with 8 bases spanning the gap. This CDR3 comprises 11 residues. The CDR3 sequence is CASSRRGGYTF. The CDR3, as DNA: TGTGCCAGCAGCCGCAGGGGCGGCTACACCTTC.

The rearrangement uses TRBV11-3 and TRBJ2-3; 8 bases map to TRBD2. V trimming: 1 base; J trimming: 1 base; junction bases outside the gene matches: 1. The CDR3 loop spans 15 amino acids. Looked up from germline, CDR1 is SGHNT and CDR2 is YENEEA. In DNA form, the CDR3 reads TGTGCCAGCAGCTTAGGGACTAGCCGCACAGATACGCAGTATTTT. It codes for CASSLGTSRTDTQYF.

The chain is built from TRBV5-1 and TRBJ2-7; 7 nucleotides align to TRBD1. From germline, CDR1 is SGHRS and CDR2 YFSETQ. The CDR3 consists of 14 residues. Trimming took 5 bases from V and 2 from J; bases not matched to a gene: 7. CDR3 residues: CASRRGTDTYEQYF. Written as DNA, the CDR3 is TGCGCCAGCAGGAGGGGGACAGATACCTACGAGCAGTACTTC.

The chain recombines TRBV6-1 with TRBJ2-7; tentative D call: TRBD1 (5 bases). V lost 8 bases and J lost 3, with 17 bases in between. Germline V gives CDR1 MNHNS, CDR2 SASEGT. This CDR3 spans 14 amino acids. CDR3 residues: CASLIQAPLYEQYF. As DNA, the CDR3 is TGTGCCAGCTTAATACAGGCCCCCCTCTACGAGCAGTACTTC.

V usage is TRBV5-1 and J usage is TRBJ2-5; the match to TRBD2 covers 12 bases. The J call may be incorrect, as the DNA end agrees better with TRBJ2-7. Germline loops: CDR1 SGHRS, CDR2 YFSETQ. The CDR3 contains 14 residues. CDR3 coding DNA: TGCGCCAGCAGCTCGACTAGCGGGAGCCACGAGCAGTACTTC. Protein product: CASSSTSGSHEQYF.

This clone has more than one count but fewer than ten. The chain recombines TRBV4-2 with TRBJ1-1; D is ambiguous. CDR1 and CDR2 (germline): LGHNA, YNFKEQ. CDR3 length: 13 residues. V lost 4 bases and J lost 5, with 11 bases in between. In nucleotides, the CDR3 is TGTGCCAGCAGCCGCGGGTCGAGGACTGAAGCTTTCTTT. Translated, it gives CASSRGSRTEAFF.

J is TRBJ2-7 and V is TRBV7-9, with a tentative D call TRBD2 (5 bases). V was cut by 5 bases and J by 3 bases, with 17 bases left in between. This CDR3 comprises 15 residues. Germline V CDR1 and CDR2: SEHNR, FQNEAQ (reference sequence). CDR3 sequence reads: CASSPLGSGDYEQYF. CDR3 in DNA: TGTGCCAGCAGCCCCCTTGGGAGCGGTGACTACGAGCAGTACTTC.

The J gene is TRBJ1-4, the V gene TRBV19; possible D gene TRBD1, 6 bases. The CDR3 is 17 amino acids. Germline CDR1 reads LNHDA; CDR2 reads SQIVND (reference sequence). V was clipped by 5 bases and J by 0 bases, with 16 bases between them. In nucleotides, the CDR3 is TGTGCCAGTAGTCTGGGGGCAACAGGTGCAACTAATGAAAAACTGTTTTTT. Amino acid sequence: CASSLGATGATNEKLFF.

CDR3 in amino acids: CASSYRGSGANVLTF. Written as DNA, the CDR3 is TGTGCCAGCAGTTACCGGGGGTCTGGGGCCAACGTCCTGACTTTC. The chain uses TRBV6-6 and TRBJ2-6; perhaps TRBD2 as D (6 bases). The CDR3 length is 15 residues. Looked up from germline, CDR1 is MNHNY and CDR2 is SVGAGI (reference sequence). The V end was cut by 2 bases, the J end by 1 base, with 6 bases between.

The chain joins TRBV14 to TRBJ2-5, with TRBD2 matching 9 bases. The length of the CDR3 is 14 residues. Germline CDR1 and CDR2: SGHDN and FVKESK. The V gene end was trimmed by 5 bases and the J gene end by 4 bases; junction bases not matched to a gene: 5. CDR3 sequence (DNA): TGTGCCAGCAGCGTTAGCGGGAGCCGAGAGACCCAGTACTTC. Its translation: CASSVSGSRETQYF.

This chain connects TRBV18 to TRBJ1-2; TRBD1 matches 12 bases. The CDR3 runs 18 residues. In germline, CDR1 is KGHSH, CDR2 LQKENI. After removal of 2 bases from V and 1 base from J, the junction contained 8 bases not matched to a gene. CDR3 in DNA: TGTGCCAGCTCACCAGCGGTCGGGACAGGGGGCGGTAACTATGGCTACACCTTC. This codes for CASSPAVGTGGGNYGYTF.

This clone was seen more than once but under ten times. The chain is built from TRBV11-3 and TRBJ2-7; D assignment may be TRBD1 or TRBD2 (6 bases each). CDR1 and CDR2 (germline): SGHNT, YENEEA. V was trimmed by 3 bases and J by 7 bases, leaving 13 bases between them. CDR3 size: 13 residues. The CDR3 DNA sequence: TGTGCCAGCAGCTTTGGGGGGCTGGGTGAGCAGTACTTC. Protein sequence: CASSFGGLGEQYF. Filled out from reference TRBV11-3 and TRBJ2-7, the complete variable domain reads EAGVVQSPRYKIIEKKQPVAFWCNPISGHNTLYWYLQNLGQGPELLIRYENEEAVDDSQLPKDRFSAERLKGVDSTLKIQPAELGDSAVYLCASSFGGLGEQYFGPGTRLTVT.

This sequence joins TRBV6-1 and TRBJ2-4; D uncertain. V dropped 10 bases and J dropped 0 bases, with 7 bases sitting between them. The CDR3 contains 12 residues. Germline V gives CDR1 MNHNS, CDR2 SASEGT. CDR3 nucleotide sequence: TGTGCCACCGATGGAGCCAAAAACATTCAGTACTTC. It is translated as CATDGAKNIQYF.

This clone was seen only once. The chain uses TRBV5-1 and TRBJ1-2, with D unresolved. The ends were cut back, 0 bases at V and 4 bases at J, with 10 bases in the middle. CDR1 and CDR2 (germline): SGHRS, YFSETQ. The CDR3 has 14 amino acids. CDR3: CASSLADGPYGYTF. CDR3 nucleotides: TGCGCCAGCAGCTTGGCGGACGGACCCTATGGCTACACCTTC.

This rearrangement joins TRBV7-3 to TRBJ2-2, with D maybe TRBD2 (6 bases). Per the germline V gene, CDR1 is SGHTA and CDR2 is FQGTGA. V was trimmed by 5 bases and J by 0 bases, leaving 10 bases between them. CDR3 length: 15 amino acids. CDR3 protein: CASSQGLPNTGELFF. The CDR3 DNA reads as TGTGCCAGCAGCCAGGGACTCCCGAACACCGGGGAGCTGTTTTTT.

The rearrangement joins TRBV7-9 to TRBJ1-5; a weak D match, TRBD1 (5 bases). There are 13 residues in the CDR3. Trimming stripped 2 bases from V and 6 bases from J, with 8 bases between. The germline V gene encodes CDR1 SEHNR and CDR2 FQNEAQ (reference sequence). As DNA, the CDR3 is TGTGCCAGCAGCTTACTGGGGGGTCAGCCCCAGCATTTT. It codes for CASSLLGGQPQHF.

This chain's CDR3 is CASIYGRERDTQYF. The CDR3 DNA sequence: TGTGCCAGCATTTACGGGCGGGAGAGAGATACGCAGTATTTT. This chain links TRBV2 with TRBJ2-3, with 7 bases lining up with TRBD2. CDR3 length: 14 residues. In germline, CDR1 is SNHLY, CDR2 FYNNEI. J lost 5 bases, V lost 7 bases, and 9 bases had no gene match.

V usage is TRBV14 and J usage is TRBJ2-1, with a possible D match to TRBD1 (6 bases). V was trimmed by 2 bases and J by 6 bases, leaving 11 bases between them. The CDR3 length is 14 residues. The germline V gene encodes CDR1 SGHDN and CDR2 FVKESK. In DNA, the CDR3 is TGTGCCAGCAGCCAAAACAGGGTGGGCAATGAGCAGTTCTTC. As protein: CASSQNRVGNEQFF.